This T cell receptor beta chain was recorded in a study of beta chain features in type 1 diabetes. Broader study findings: Type 1 diabetes patients showed a moderate but significant shortening of TCRB CDR3s in all four CD4+ subsets. Type 1 diabetes patients had fewer VDJ junction insertions and more deletions. Sequencing the cDNA could make cells with high TCR expression show up more than they should.

This CDR3 comprises 16 residues. Germline assignment: CDR1 SGDLS and CDR2 YYNGEE. With V trimmed by 3 bases and J by 2 bases, 1 base remained unmatched. Averaging around 120 mL, one heparinised blood draw came from each individual donor. The sequenced template was cDNA made from the entire isolated RNA. Method: immunoSEQ multiplex PCR; TCRdb's copy keeps in-frame clones and lacks some. The sample has under 350,000 clones; roughly an eighth are singletons. This clone showed up just a few times. Its target is not known. The TCR sequence derives from a man aged 25-40 years with type 1 diabetes. The sequenced material came from naive CD4+ T cells from blood. The V and J genes are TRBV9 and TRBJ2-2; 13 nucleotides line up with TRBD2. The CDR3 bases are TGTGCCAGCAGCGCGGGACTAGCGGGAAACACCGGGGAGCTGTTTTTT. Amino acid sequence: CASSAGLAGNTGELFF.